This note documents a single TCR beta chain sequence. The specificity of this receptor is unknown. The sample holds no much larger clone one base away, and base qualities are not on file. These data are taken from a study of blood T cell repertoires in COVID-19 (TCRdb year 2020). For the study in its entirety: Collaborator samples came from the United States, Italy and Spain and covered acute and convalescent phases of COVID-19. Where available, HLA class I and class II types were taken from metadata supplied by the sample provider and were not determined by assay-based typing. A freely available public database, intended as a resource for researchers studying the immune response to SARS-CoV-2, is where the repertoires were released. Deeply sampled blood TCRbeta repertoires from subjects exposed to, actively infected with, or recovered from COVID-19 were included in the dataset. The prospective study material was composed of cDNA or gDNA derived from T cells, B-cell-depleted T cells, or PBMCs. Samples were obtained from the ongoing ImmuneRACE study (first 160 participants) and from 1,254 subjects provided by 6 global collaborators. The sample metadata nearly always contained a de-identified subject ID, COVID-19 status, age in years and sex. What the research found in general, with its limitations: How much clinical and demographic metadata was included differed by source and by participant, and the metadata was provided uncurated.

The collaborating institutions used their own protocols to collect whole blood in K2EDTA tubes. For TCRbeta analysis, collaborator samples were shipped as frozen whole blood, as isolated PBMCs, or as DNA extracted from either sample type. TCRbeta CDR3 regions were amplified from genomic DNA using the immunoSEQ Assay, a bias-controlled multiplex PCR. Turning to the authors' computational methods: The number of nucleated cells in each sample was estimated by amplification of reference gene primers within the assay. To quantify the absolute abundance of each unique TCRbeta CDR3 rearrangement, sequence reads were collapsed and filtered. For each sample, productive Simpson clonality was calculated as the square root of Simpson's diversity index across productive rearrangements. Drawn from immuneACCESS, this table holds only the in-frame rearrangements with V and J called that TCRdb kept. Clones are partly lost; checked studies trace under half to an unresolved V gene and leave the rest unexplained. V and J calls and clone size are copied from that table; D and trimming were computed from the DNA. A total of approximately 81,000 clones appear in this sample, roughly 78% of them only once. The top ten clones comprise about 6.9% of the sample.

The CDR3 measures 15 amino acids from cysteine to phenylalanine. The entry retains the CDR3 DNA only, 45 bases that are in frame from base 1. The germline V gene (reference sequence) specifies LNHNV as CDR1 and YYDKDF as CDR2. The V and J ends are trimmed by 1 base and 4 bases, leaving 8 bases between them. Material for sequencing was peripheral blood. Recombination linked TRBV15 to TRBJ1-6, with TRBD1 tentatively as D gene (5 bases match). The sequence derives from a human donor in a cohort sampled during active COVID-19. The CDR3 region: CATSRGGSYNSPLHF. The bases are TGTGCCACCAGCAGAGGGGGCTCGTATAATTCACCCCTCCACTTT.